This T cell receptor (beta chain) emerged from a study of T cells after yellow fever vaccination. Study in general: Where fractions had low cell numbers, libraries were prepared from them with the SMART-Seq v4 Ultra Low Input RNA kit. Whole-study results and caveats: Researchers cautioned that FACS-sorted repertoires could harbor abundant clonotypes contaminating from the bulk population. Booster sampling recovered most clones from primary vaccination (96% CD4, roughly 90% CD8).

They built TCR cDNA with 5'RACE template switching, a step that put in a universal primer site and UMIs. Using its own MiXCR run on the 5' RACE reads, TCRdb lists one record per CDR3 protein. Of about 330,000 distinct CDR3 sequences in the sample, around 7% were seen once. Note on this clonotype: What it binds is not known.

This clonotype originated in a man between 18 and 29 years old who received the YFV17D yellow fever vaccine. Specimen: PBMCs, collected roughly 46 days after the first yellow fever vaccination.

CDR3 sequence reads: CASSPRGGQTDTQYF. The CDR3 bases are TGTGCCAGCAGTCCGCGGGGGGGCCAGACAGATACGCAGTATTTT. This sequence joins TRBV12-3 or TRBV12-4 and TRBJ2-3; TRBD2 agrees at 9 bases. V lost 5 bases and J lost 3; bases outside the gene matches: 6. The length of the CDR3 is 15 residues.